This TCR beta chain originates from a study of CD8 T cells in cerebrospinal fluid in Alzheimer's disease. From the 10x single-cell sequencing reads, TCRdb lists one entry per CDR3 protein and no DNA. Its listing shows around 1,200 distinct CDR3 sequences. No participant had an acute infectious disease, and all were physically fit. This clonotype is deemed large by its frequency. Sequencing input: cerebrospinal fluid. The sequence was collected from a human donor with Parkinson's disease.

CDR3 protein: CASHQSGQGRSGELFF. The rearrangement links TRBV28 to TRBJ2-2; TCRdb proposes TRBD1, but this gene call is untestable without DNA. CDR1 MDHEN and CDR2 SYDVKM come from the germline V gene. This CDR3 spans 16 amino acids.